This TCR beta chain was sequenced for a study of T cell responses to AZD1222 COVID-19 vaccine. TCRdb's copy holds only in-frame clones and misses some; the assay was immunoSEQ multiplex PCR. The sample consists of about 81,000 clones, approximately 89% of them appearing once. The germline gives CDR1 LNHDA, CDR2 SQIVND (reference sequence). J lost 0 bases, V lost 11 bases, and 12 bases had no gene match. This CDR3 spans 17 amino acids. This rearrangement joins TRBV19 to TRBJ1-5, with 11 positions matching TRBD1. The sequencing used peripheral blood, collected 28 days after the second AZD1222 dose. The clonotype comes from an adult who received the AZD1222 COVID-19 vaccine. CDR3 in amino acids: CAYPRDRGIYSNQPQHF. The DNA for the CDR3 is TGTGCCTACCCCCGGGACAGGGGGATCTATAGCAATCAGCCCCAGCATTTT.